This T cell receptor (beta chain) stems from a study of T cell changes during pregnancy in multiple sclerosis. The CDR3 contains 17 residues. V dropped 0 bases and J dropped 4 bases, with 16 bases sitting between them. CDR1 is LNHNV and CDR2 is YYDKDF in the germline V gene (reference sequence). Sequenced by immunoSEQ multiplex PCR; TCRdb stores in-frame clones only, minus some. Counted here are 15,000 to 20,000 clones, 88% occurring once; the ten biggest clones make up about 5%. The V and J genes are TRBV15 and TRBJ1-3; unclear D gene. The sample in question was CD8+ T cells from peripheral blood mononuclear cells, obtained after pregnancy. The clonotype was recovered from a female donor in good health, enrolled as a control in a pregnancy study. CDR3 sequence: CATSRDQDLTGGNTIYF. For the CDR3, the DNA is TGTGCCACCAGCAGAGATCAGGACTTAACGGGAGGAAACACCATATATTTT.